Shown below are 32 T cell receptor beta chains from a single sample sequenced in a study of persistence of HIV-infected CD4 T cells. Their specific antigens are unknown. Nonspecific anti-CD3/anti-CD28 bead stimulation represents the broad CD4+ T cell repertoire. Responding CD4+ T cells were sorted by upregulation of both CD40 ligand and CD69. The libraries were made with immunoSEQ version 4 in survey mode. Clones were read by immunoSEQ multiplex PCR, and TCRdb kept only the in-frame ones, dropping some. The table lists about 46,000 clones, about 87% of them singletons, with about 3.5% in the top ten. Material: CD4+ T cells sorted from PBMCs after 18-hour stimulation, obtained from a patient who received antiretroviral therapy. These receptors all stem from an adult woman with HIV who was CMV-seropositive.

This sequence joins TRBV15 and TRBJ2-5, with D unclear. The germline gives CDR1 LNHNV, CDR2 YYDKDF (reference sequence). V lost 4 bases and J 4 bases, leaving 19 bases between the germline ends. The CDR3 loop spans 16 amino acids. The CDR3 bases are TGTGCCACCAGCATACGCAGTCCGGGTCTTCGAGAGACCCAGTACTTC. This codes for CATSIRSPGLRETQYF.

The chain is built from TRBV5-1 and TRBJ2-7; TRBD1 is a possible D gene (6 bases). Trimming took 4 bases from V and 2 from J, leaving 10 bases between them. The CDR3 loop spans 13 amino acids. The germline gives CDR1 SGHRS, CDR2 YFSETQ. For the CDR3, the DNA is TGCGCCAGCAGCCAGGGGACCCCCTACGAGCAGTACTTC. Translated: CASSQGTPYEQYF.

V and J are TRBV28 and TRBJ1-3; tentative D call: TRBD1 (5 bases). The V and J ends lost 8 bases and 6 bases respectively, with 20 bases between them. Germline V lookup: CDR1 MDHEN, CDR2 SYDVKM. This CDR3 comprises 15 residues. In nucleotides, the CDR3 is TGTGCCAGCCTAAGTCACTCCGGACAACCAAACACCATATATTTT. This sequence encodes CASLSHSGQPNTIYF.

V is TRBV7-2 and J is TRBJ2-1; perhaps TRBD2 as D (6 bases). This CDR3 spans 16 amino acids. Trimming shortened V by 1 base and J by 0 bases, and 10 bases separated the two germline ends. Per the germline V gene, CDR1 is SGHTA and CDR2 is FQGNSA. CDR3 DNA sequence: TGTGCCAGCAGCTTAGATGGGCGGGGCTCCTACAATGAGCAGTTCTTC. Protein: CASSLDGRGSYNEQFF.

The chain is built from TRBV4-3 and TRBJ2-5; TRBD2 might be the D (5 bases). V lost 0 bases and J 5 bases, leaving 13 bases between the germline ends. The CDR3 consists of 15 residues. The germline CDR1 and CDR2 sequences are LGHNA and YSLEER. CDR3 amino acids: CASSQESGLAETQYF. CDR3 DNA sequence: TGCGCCAGCAGCCAAGAGTCTGGGCTAGCCGAGACCCAGTACTTC.

The chain recombines TRBV12-3 or TRBV12-4 with TRBJ1-1; D is unresolved. This CDR3 is 11 amino acids long. The V end lost 9 bases, the J end lost 7 bases, and 12 bases lay between the germline ends. The CDR3 DNA reads TGTGCCAGTCGGGGAAACGGTGAAGCTTTCTTT. It is translated as CASRGNGEAFF.

The gene calls are TRBV3-1 (or the pseudogene TRBV3-2) and TRBJ1-3, with D maybe TRBD1 (5 bases). V shed 1 base and J shed 0 bases, with 13 bases lying between them. CDR1 and CDR2 (germline): LGHDT, YNNKEL (reference sequence). This CDR3 has 17 amino acids. CDR3 sequence reads: CASSQGGAGGSGNTIYF. The CDR3, as DNA: TGTGCCAGCAGCCAAGGGGGCGCAGGTGGCTCTGGAAACACCATATATTTT.

The chain employs TRBV7-2 and TRBJ1-1, with unresolved D. The CDR3 consists of 15 residues. Germline CDR1 reads SGHTA; CDR2 reads FQGNSA. Trimming shortened V by 5 bases and J by 1 base, and 14 bases separated the two germline ends. Written as DNA, the CDR3 is TGTGCCAGCAGCCGCAATAGCGATGCGAACACTGAAGCTTTCTTT. It codes for CASSRNSDANTEAFF.

The rearrangement links TRBV6-5 to TRBJ2-5; 7 bases are a match to TRBD2. The CDR3 is 15 residues long. Germline V gene lookup returns CDR1 MNHEY and CDR2 SVGAGI. The V gene end was trimmed by 2 bases and the J gene end by 2 bases; junction bases not matched to a gene: 5. In nucleotides, the CDR3 is TGTGCCAGCAGTTACGGAAGAGCGGGACAAGAGACCCAGTACTTC. This sequence encodes CASSYGRAGQETQYF.

The chain links TRBV5-6 to TRBJ1-4; TRBD1 is a possible D gene (5 bases). The V and J ends lost 1 base and 3 bases respectively, with 19 bases between them. Germline V gene sequence: CDR1 SGHDT, CDR2 YYEEEE. The CDR3 has 18 residues. CDR3 DNA sequence: TGTGCCAGCAGCTTGTTTTTTCGGAAGGGGTCCTCTAATGAAAAACTGTTTTTT. It translates to CASSLFFRKGSSNEKLFF.

This chain connects TRBV4-3 to TRBJ2-7; D is perhaps TRBD2 (5 bases). The germline gives CDR1 LGHNA, CDR2 YSLEER. The CDR3 covers 15 residues. V was pared by 0 bases and J by 2 bases, with 11 bases between. CDR3 bases: TGCGCCAGCAGCCAAGATAGCCGGGGTCCCTACGAGCAGTACTTC. Amino acid sequence: CASSQDSRGPYEQYF.

This clone appeared once. The chain carries TRBV27 and TRBJ1-2; 9 bases agree with TRBD1. The trim removed 6 bases at V and 8 bases at J, leaving 7 bases unmatched. CDR3 size: 13 residues. Germline-derived CDR1 and CDR2 are MNHEY and SMNVEV (reference sequence). This chain's CDR3 is CASSQGQGTGYTF. CDR3 coding DNA: TGTGCCAGCAGCCAGGGACAGGGCACCGGCTACACCTTC.

The CDR3 nucleotides read TGTGCCACAAACGCGGCAGCGAACACCGGGGAGCTGTTTTTT. Translated, it gives CATNAAANTGELFF. The V and J genes are TRBV6-5 and TRBJ2-2; no clear D gene. In germline, CDR1 is MNHEY, CDR2 SVGAGI. V shed 10 bases and J shed 0 bases, with 12 bases lying between them. The CDR3 extends over 14 amino acids.

The chain carries TRBV4-1 and TRBJ1-4, with D hard to call. CDR3 length: 16 amino acids. V was cut by 0 bases and J by 0 bases, with 8 bases left in between. Germline V CDR1 and CDR2: MGHRA, YSYEKL. The CDR3 protein is CASSQEAGPTNEKLFF. In nucleotides, the CDR3 is TGCGCCAGCAGCCAAGAGGCAGGACCAACTAATGAAAAACTGTTTTTT.

For the CDR3, the DNA is TGTGCCAGCAGCTTGGGCCGGGTAGTCTACGAGCAGTACTTC. Translation: CASSLGRVVYEQYF. V usage is TRBV5-5 and J usage is TRBJ2-7; D ambiguous. Germline CDR1 is SGHKS and CDR2 is YYEKEE (reference sequence). Trimming removed 0 bases at V and 3 bases at J, with 10 bases between. This CDR3 has 14 amino acids. Full variable domain (rest looked up from reference TRBV5-5 and TRBJ2-7): DAGVTQSPTHLIKTRGQQVTLRCSPISGHKSVSWYQQVLGQGPQFIFQYYEKEERGRGNFPDRFSARQFPNYSSELNVNALLLGDSALYLCASSLGRVVYEQYFGPGTRLTVT.

This chain joins TRBV18 and TRBJ1-6, with D unresolved. From germline, CDR1 is KGHSH and CDR2 LQKENI. Deletions cut 3 bases from V and 9 bases from J, with 18 bases between. This CDR3 region has 16 residues. The CDR3 DNA is TGTGCCAGCTCACCCCGGGAATTTGATAACGGTTCACCCCTCCACTTT. As protein: CASSPREFDNGSPLHF.

The sample holds one count of this clone. The chain carries TRBV6-6 and TRBJ1-3, with 10 nucleotides matching TRBD1. The trim removed 4 bases at V and 4 bases at J, leaving 7 bases unmatched. This CDR3 has 16 residues. The germline CDR1 and CDR2 sequences are MNHNY and SVGAGI (reference sequence). DNA for the CDR3: TGTGCCAGCAGTTCCCGGGACAGGGGTGGCGGAAACACCATATATTTT. Amino acids: CASSSRDRGGGNTIYF.

This chain joins TRBV4-3 and TRBJ2-6; the D is unclear. This CDR3 region has 16 residues. The V end was cut by 0 bases, the J end by 1 base, with 7 bases between. Germline values: CDR1 LGHNA, CDR2 YSLEER. CDR3 protein: CASSQDRSSGANVLTF. CDR3 sequence (DNA): TGCGCCAGCAGCCAAGATCGAAGTTCTGGGGCCAACGTCCTGACTTTC.

This clone was seen just once. J is TRBJ2-6 and V is TRBV19; D might be TRBD1 (6 bases). Germline loops: CDR1 LNHDA, CDR2 SQIVND (reference sequence). The V end was cut by 6 bases, the J end by 0 bases, with 15 bases between. CDR3 length: 17 amino acids. The CDR3 nucleotides read TGTGCCAGTAGCACAGGGTCCTTGGGCTCTGGGGCCAACGTCCTGACTTTC. Amino acid sequence: CASSTGSLGSGANVLTF.

The chain recombines TRBV12-3 or TRBV12-4 with TRBJ2-6; no clear D. The CDR3 has 12 amino acids. V dropped 5 bases and J dropped 2 bases, with 1 base sitting between them. CDR3 sequence (DNA): TGTGCCAGCAGTCCTGGGGCCAACGTCCTGACTTTC. It is translated as CASSPGANVLTF.

In its sample, this clone was seen once. The chain couples TRBV29-1 to TRBJ2-5; TRBD2 agrees at 7 bases. V was clipped by 6 bases and J by 2 bases; unmatched bases: 6. The CDR3 loop spans 13 amino acids. CDR1 SQVTM and CDR2 ANQGSEA come from the germline V gene. CDR3: CSVGGAGQETQYF. CDR3 DNA: TGCAGCGTCGGTGGAGCGGGGCAAGAGACCCAGTACTTC.

The chain has TRBV14 and TRBJ2-3; no clear D gene. V was trimmed by 1 base and J by 2 bases, leaving 10 bases between them. This CDR3 is built from 15 residues. Per the germline V gene, CDR1 is SGHDN and CDR2 is FVKESK. CDR3 region: CASSQVRSFTDTQYF. DNA of the CDR3: TGTGCCAGCAGCCAAGTCCGCTCTTTCACAGATACGCAGTATTTT.

This chain uses TRBV15 with TRBJ1-4; TRBD1 is a possible D gene (5 bases). The CDR3 has 14 residues. CDR1 and CDR2 from the germline V gene are LNHNV and YYDKDF (reference sequence). The V gene lost 7 bases and the J gene lost 5 bases, with 14 bases spanning the gap. The CDR3 is CATTPREGNEKLFF. The CDR3 DNA sequence: TGTGCCACCACCCCCCGAGAGGGGAATGAAAAACTGTTTTTT.

The chain is built from TRBV10-1 and TRBJ2-3; D might be TRBD1 (6 bases). Trimming removed 3 bases at V and 1 base at J, with 11 bases between. This CDR3 is built from 15 residues. Germline V CDR1 and CDR2: WNHNN, SYGVQD (reference sequence). The CDR3 bases are TGCGCCAGCAGTGATAGGCCAGGGGGCACAGATACGCAGTATTTT. It encodes CASSDRPGGTDTQYF.

This chain links TRBV9 with TRBJ2-7, with TRBD1 matching over 8 bases. This CDR3 is 14 amino acids long. CDR1 is SGDLS, CDR2 YYNGEE, per germline. The V segment lost 3 bases and the J segment 4 bases; nucleotides outside the gene matches: 6. As DNA, the CDR3 is TGTGCCAGCAGCGCCGGACAGGGTGGGTACGAGCAGTACTTC. It specifies CASSAGQGGYEQYF.

The rearrangement uses TRBV5-1 and TRBJ2-1, with D tentatively TRBD2 (5 bases). This CDR3 spans 13 amino acids. Deletions cut 4 bases from V and 3 bases from J, with 8 bases between. CDR1 and CDR2 from the germline V gene are SGHRS and YFSETQ. The CDR3 is CASSLTSYNEQFF. The CDR3 nucleotides read TGCGCCAGCAGCCTTACTAGCTACAATGAGCAGTTCTTC. Using reference TRBV5-1 and TRBJ2-1 for the parts outside the CDR3, the full variable domain is KAGVTQTPRYLIKTRGQQVTLSCSPISGHRSVSWYQQTPGQGLQFLFEYFSETQRNKGNFPGRFSGRQFSNSRSEMNVSTLELGDSALYLCASSLTSYNEQFFGPGTRLTVL.

In regard to this clone: Additional DNA sequences in this sample encode the identical CDR3. The chain joins TRBV28 to TRBJ1-5; no firm D call. This CDR3 spans 11 amino acids. Germline values: CDR1 MDHEN, CDR2 SYDVKM. With 8 bases removed from V and 3 bases from J, the gap between germline ends came to 5 bases. This CDR3 reads CASGYNQPQHF. The DNA for the CDR3 is TGTGCCAGCGGTTACAATCAGCCCCAGCATTTT.

The gene calls are TRBV24-1 and TRBJ2-7; D not certain. The V end lost 4 bases, the J end lost 1 base, and 7 bases lay between the germline ends. Germline CDR1 and CDR2: KGHDR and SFDVKD. The CDR3 totals 13 residues. The CDR3 is CATSDPPSYEQYF. The CDR3 nucleotides read TGTGCCACCAGTGACCCCCCGTCCTACGAGCAGTACTTC.

The CDR3 nucleotides read TGTGCCAGCAGTTTGTCCAGCTACGAGCAGTACTTC. This codes for CASSLSSYEQYF. This chain uses TRBV28 with TRBJ2-7; no clear D. The germline V gene has CDR1 MDHEN and CDR2 SYDVKM. Trimming pared 3 bases from V and 3 bases from J, leaving 6 bases between. The CDR3 runs to 12 residues.

The gene calls are TRBV6-2 or TRBV6-3 and TRBJ1-2; 8 bases fit TRBD1. Trimming cost V 5 bases and J 8 bases; bases outside gene matches: 10. This CDR3 contains 14 residues. Looked up from germline, CDR1 is MNHEY and CDR2 is SVGEGT. CDR3 coding DNA: TGTGCCAGCAGTCTGGGACAGGCCTCGGGGGGCTACACCTTC. It codes for CASSLGQASGGYTF.

This clone was seen once. The rearrangement uses TRBV9 and TRBJ1-3, with D perhaps TRBD1 (6 bases). There are 17 residues in the CDR3. V was shortened by 6 bases and J by 3 bases, with 22 bases between the two germline ends. The V gene's germline CDR1 is SGDLS and CDR2 YYNGEE. The CDR3: CASNRGNAGVGGNTIYF. The DNA of the CDR3 is TGTGCCAGCAATAGGGGGAACGCAGGGGTTGGTGGAAACACCATATATTTT.

The chain combines TRBV28 with TRBJ1-1; unclear D gene. Trimming shortened V by 10 bases and J by 0 bases, and 12 bases separated the two germline ends. This CDR3 spans 13 amino acids. From germline, CDR1 is MDHEN and CDR2 SYDVKM. CDR3 in amino acids: CATEGNLNTEAFF. CDR3 in DNA: TGTGCCACAGAGGGAAATCTGAACACTGAAGCTTTCTTT.